The TCR beta chain described here comes from a study of T cell responses to AZD1222 COVID-19 vaccine. The V segment lost 8 bases and the J segment 0 bases; nucleotides outside the gene matches: 9. Germline lookup yields CDR1 MNHEY and CDR2 SVGAGI. The CDR3 sequence is 15 residues long. The assay was immunoSEQ multiplex PCR, and TCRdb's table has in-frame clones only and misses some. The sample lists roughly 100,000 clones, 88% occurring once. The V and J genes are TRBV6-5 and TRBJ2-7, with 8 bases fitting TRBD2. Material: peripheral blood, obtained on day 0 of AZD1222 vaccination. This TCR was sampled from an adult in good health. The CDR3 DNA is TGTGCCAGCGGATATAGCGGGACCAGCTCCTACGAGCAGTACTTC. This encodes CASGYSGTSSYEQYF.